The rows below give T cell receptor beta chains drawn from one sample of a study of control samples from healthy donors and cancer patients. TCRdb keeps only in-frame clones here, not all; method: immunoSEQ multiplex PCR. The table lists tens of thousands of clones, less than 90% of them singletons. The material sequenced was blood. These receptors were taken from a woman in her 70s in good health. CDR3s include the opening cysteine and the closing phenylalanine or tryptophan. The D gene is left open where the match is weak. Some rows mark clone size as missing; the rest say once, few, many or name a class of expanded clone.

- | TRBJ2-5 | TRBV9 | TRBD2 | TGTGCCAGCAGCACAGGACTAGCGGGAAAAGAGACCCAGTACTTC | CASSTGLAGKETQYF
- | TRBJ1-5 | TRBV3-1/TRBV3-2 | - | TGTGCCAGCAGCCAAGAAGGTAGGGAACAGCCCCAGCATTTT | CASSQEGREQPQHF
- | TRBJ2-1 | TRBV21-1 | - | TGTGCCAGCAGCAACCGGGACATCTCTTCCCGGGGGAACAATGAGCAGTTCTTC | CASSNRDISSRGNNEQFF
- | TRBJ1-4 | TRBV5-5 | TRBD1 | TGTGCCAGCAGCCCGGGGGGGGGACAGCCCCGAGTTGAAAAACTGTTTTTT | CASSPGGGQPRVEKLFF
- | TRBJ1-2 | TRBV30 | - | TGTGCCTGGAGTAGATCAAGGGACACTGGCTACACCTTC | CAWSRSRDTGYTF
once | TRBJ1-3 | TRBV6-5 | - | TGTGCCAGCAGTTACACGGCCTCCTCTGGAAACACCATATATTTT | CASSYTASSGNTIYF
few | TRBJ1-1 | TRBV29-1 | TRBD1 | TGCAGCGTTCAGGGGGTTACTGAAGCTTTCTTT | CSVQGVTEAFF
- | TRBJ1-1 | TRBV29-1 | TRBD1 | TGCAGCGCTCCTATCCGGGACAGAGTCGGGCAGTACACTGAAGCTTTCTTT | CSAPIRDRVGQYTEAFF
- | TRBJ2-3 | TRBV2 | TRBD1 | TGTGCCAGCAGTCCTCAGGACAGGATCACAGATACGCAGTATTTT | CASSPQDRITDTQYF
- | TRBJ1-5 | TRBV2 | - | TGTGCCAGCAGGGGGGGGTGGAATCAGCCCCAGCATTTT | CASRGGWNQPQHF
- | TRBJ2-7 | TRBV7-2 | TRBD2 | TGTGCCAGCAGCGTTAGCGGGAGGTCGTCTTACGAGCAGTACTTC | CASSVSGRSSYEQYF
- | TRBJ1-1 | TRBV7-6 | - | TGTGCCAGCAGCTTAGGGTCAGGGAGAAGCACTGAAGCTTTCTTT | CASSLGSGRSTEAFF
- | TRBJ2-7 | TRBV14 | - | TGTGCCAGCAGCCAACAACAGTCCTACGAGCAGTACTTC | CASSQQQSYEQYF
- | TRBJ2-2 | TRBV15 | - | TGTGCCACCAGCAGAACTACCGGGGAGCTGTTTTTT | CATSRTTGELFF
- | TRBJ2-7 | TRBV19 | TRBD2 | TGTGCCAGTAGCGGGAGGGCCGGCGGTATTGAAGAGCAGTACTTC | CASSGRAGGIEEQYF
- | TRBJ1-4 | TRBV7-2 | - | TGTGCCAGCAGCTTAACAAACAATGAAAAACTGTTTTTT | CASSLTNNEKLFF
- | TRBJ1-1 | TRBV7-9 | TRBD1 | TGTGCCAGCAGCTCCAACAGGGGACGAACGAACACTGAAGCTTTCTTT | CASSSNRGRTNTEAFF
- | TRBJ1-2 | TRBV5-1 | - | TGCGCCAGCAGCTTGGGTCAGGGAGGAGGCTACACCTTC | CASSLGQGGGYTF
- | TRBJ2-7 | TRBV11-3 | TRBD1 | TGTGCCAGCAGCTCGGGACAGCCCAGCGAGCAGTACTTC | CASSSGQPSEQYF
- | TRBJ1-5 | TRBV2 | - | TGTGCCAGCAGTGCGGATAGCAATCAGCCCCAGCATTTT | CASSADSNQPQHF
- | TRBJ2-2 | TRBV6-1 | - | TGTGCCAGCAGTGAAGGGCCTCCTAACACCGGGGAGCTGTTTTTT | CASSEGPPNTGELFF
once | TRBJ2-3 | TRBV29-1 | - | TGCAGCGTTGATGGCGGGACTACAGATACGCAGTATTTT | CSVDGGTTDTQYF
once | TRBJ1-5 | TRBV18 | TRBD1 | TGTGCCAGCTCACCTGGGGACAGGGCCTACAATCAGCCCCAGCATTTT | CASSPGDRAYNQPQHF
- | TRBJ2-1 | TRBV5-1 | - | TGCGCCAGCAGCTCCAAGGGGACACCCTACAATGAGCAGTTCTTC | CASSSKGTPYNEQFF
- | TRBJ1-1 | TRBV6-5 | TRBD1 | TGTGCCAGCAGCTACATGGACAGGGGGGACACTGAAGCTTTCTTT | CASSYMDRGDTEAFF
- | TRBJ1-2 | TRBV12-3/TRBV12-4 | - | TGTGCCAGCAGTTCTGATAACTATGGCTACACCTTC | CASSSDNYGYTF
- | TRBJ2-3 | TRBV18 | TRBD2 | TGTGCCAGCTCACTATCCGGGACTCAGGCGGGGGCAGATACGCAGTATTTT | CASSLSGTQAGADTQYF
- | TRBJ1-1 | TRBV30 | - | TGTGCCTGGAGTGGAACCAGGTCCAGCACTGAAGCTTTCTTT | CAWSGTRSSTEAFF
- | TRBJ1-3 | TRBV6-1 | - | TGTGCCAGCAGTGAATCCGGGACGGGAAACACCATATATTTT | CASSESGTGNTIYF
- | TRBJ2-7 | TRBV6-2/TRBV6-3 | TRBD1 | TGTGCCAGCAGTTCTACCCGACAGGGGCCGAACGAGCAGTACTTC | CASSSTRQGPNEQYF
- | TRBJ2-2 | TRBV9 | TRBD2 | TGTGCCAGCAGCGTAGTTCTAGCGGGATACACCGGGGAGCTGTTTTTT | CASSVVLAGYTGELFF
- | TRBJ2-7 | TRBV3-1/TRBV3-2 | TRBD2 | TGTGCCAGCAGCCAAGGCGGGGGGCGACTCTACGAGCAGTACTTC | CASSQGGGRLYEQYF